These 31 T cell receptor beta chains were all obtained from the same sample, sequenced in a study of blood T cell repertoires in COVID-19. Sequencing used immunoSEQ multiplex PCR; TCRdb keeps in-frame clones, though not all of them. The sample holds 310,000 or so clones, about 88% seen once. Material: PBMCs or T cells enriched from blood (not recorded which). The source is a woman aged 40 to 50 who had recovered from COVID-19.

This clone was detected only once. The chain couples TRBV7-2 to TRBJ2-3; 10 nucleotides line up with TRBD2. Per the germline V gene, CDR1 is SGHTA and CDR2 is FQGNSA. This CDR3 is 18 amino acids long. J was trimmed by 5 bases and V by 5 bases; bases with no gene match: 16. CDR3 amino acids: CASSIVVIAGGSVDTQYF. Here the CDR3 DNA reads TGTGCCAGCAGCATCGTCGTCATAGCGGGGGGCTCGGTAGATACGCAGTATTTT.

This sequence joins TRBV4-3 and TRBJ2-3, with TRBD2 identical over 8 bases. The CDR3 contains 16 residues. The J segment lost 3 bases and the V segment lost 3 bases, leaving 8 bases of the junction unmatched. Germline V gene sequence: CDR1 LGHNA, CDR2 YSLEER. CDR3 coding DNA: TGCGCCAGCAGCCAGGAGGCGGGAGGTTGGACAGATACGCAGTATTTT. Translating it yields CASSQEAGGWTDTQYF.

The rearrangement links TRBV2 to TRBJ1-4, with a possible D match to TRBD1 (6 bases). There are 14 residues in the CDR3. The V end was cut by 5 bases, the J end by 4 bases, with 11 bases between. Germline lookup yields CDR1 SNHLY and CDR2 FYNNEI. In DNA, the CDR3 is TGTGCCAGCAGTATGACAGGAATTAATGAAAAACTGTTTTTT. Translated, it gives CASSMTGINEKLFF.

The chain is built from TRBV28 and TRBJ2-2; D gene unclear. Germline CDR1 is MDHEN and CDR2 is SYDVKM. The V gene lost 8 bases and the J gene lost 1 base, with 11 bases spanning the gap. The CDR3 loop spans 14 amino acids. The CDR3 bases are TGTGCCAGCTGGGCAGTCAAGAACACCGGGGAGCTGTTTTTT. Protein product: CASWAVKNTGELFF. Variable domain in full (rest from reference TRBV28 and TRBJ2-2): DVKVTQSSRYLVKRTGEKVFLECVQDMDHENMFWYRQDPGLGLRLIYFSYDVKMKEKGDIPEGYSVSREKKERFSLILESASTNQTSMYLCASWAVKNTGELFFGEGSRLTVL.

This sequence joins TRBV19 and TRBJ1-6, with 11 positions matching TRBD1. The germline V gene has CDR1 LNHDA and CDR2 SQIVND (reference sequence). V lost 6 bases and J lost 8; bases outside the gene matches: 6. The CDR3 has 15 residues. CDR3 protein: CASRVPGQGDSPLHF. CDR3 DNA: TGTGCCAGTAGGGTCCCGGGACAGGGGGATTCACCCCTCCACTTT. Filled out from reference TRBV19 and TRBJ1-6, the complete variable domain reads DGGITQSPKYLFRKEGQNVTLSCEQNLNHDAMYWYRQDPGQGLRLIYYSQIVNDFQKGDIAEGYSVSREKKESFPLTVTSAQKNPTAFYLCASRVPGQGDSPLHFGNGTRLTVT.

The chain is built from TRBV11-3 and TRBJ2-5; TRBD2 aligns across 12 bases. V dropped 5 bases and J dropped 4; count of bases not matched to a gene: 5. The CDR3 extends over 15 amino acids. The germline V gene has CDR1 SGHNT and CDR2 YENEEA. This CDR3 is CASSNELAGGETQYF. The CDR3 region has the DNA TGTGCCAGCAGCAACGAACTAGCGGGAGGAGAGACCCAGTACTTC.

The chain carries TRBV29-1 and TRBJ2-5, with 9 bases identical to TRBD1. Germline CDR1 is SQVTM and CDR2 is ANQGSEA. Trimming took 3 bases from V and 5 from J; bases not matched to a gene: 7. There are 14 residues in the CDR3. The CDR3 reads CSVDSDRGLETQYF. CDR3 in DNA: TGCAGCGTTGACAGTGACAGGGGGTTGGAGACCCAGTACTTC.

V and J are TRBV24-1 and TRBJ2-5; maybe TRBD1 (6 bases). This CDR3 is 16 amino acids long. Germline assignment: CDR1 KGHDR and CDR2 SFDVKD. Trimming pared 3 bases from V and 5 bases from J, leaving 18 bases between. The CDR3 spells CATSDPSFRTGETQYF. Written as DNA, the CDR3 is TGTGCCACCAGTGATCCCTCGTTTCGCACAGGGGAGACCCAGTACTTC.

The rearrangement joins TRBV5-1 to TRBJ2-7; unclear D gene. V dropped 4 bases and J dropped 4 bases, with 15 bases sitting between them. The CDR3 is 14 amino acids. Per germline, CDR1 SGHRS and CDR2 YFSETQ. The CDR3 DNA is TGCGCCAGCAGCGCCGGTCCCTCTTCTTACGAGCAGTACTTC. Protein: CASSAGPSSYEQYF.

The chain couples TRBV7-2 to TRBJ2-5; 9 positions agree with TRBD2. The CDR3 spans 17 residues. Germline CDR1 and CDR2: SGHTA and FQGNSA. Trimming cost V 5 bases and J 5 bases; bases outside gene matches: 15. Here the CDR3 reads CASSMPRAGGYRETQYF. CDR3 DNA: TGTGCCAGCAGCATGCCCCGAGCGGGGGGTTATCGGGAGACCCAGTACTTC. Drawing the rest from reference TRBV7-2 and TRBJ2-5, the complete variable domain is GAGVSQSPSNKVTEKGKDVELRCDPISGHTALYWYRQSLGQGLEFLIYFQGNSAPDKSGLPSDRFSAERTGGSVSTLTIQRTQQEDSAVYLCASSMPRAGGYRETQYFGPGTRLLVL.

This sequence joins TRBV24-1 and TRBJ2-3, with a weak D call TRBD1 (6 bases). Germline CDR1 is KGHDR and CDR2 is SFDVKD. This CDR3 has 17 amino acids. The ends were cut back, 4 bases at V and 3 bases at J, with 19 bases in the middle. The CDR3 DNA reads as TGTGCCACCAGTGACGCTAAACCAGGGGTTTGGACAGATACGCAGTATTTT. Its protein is CATSDAKPGVWTDTQYF.

CDR3 sequence reads: CASIRDRIYEQYF. The CDR3 DNA sequence: TGTGCCAGCATCCGGGACAGGATCTACGAGCAGTACTTC. The chain uses TRBV2 and TRBJ2-7; TRBD1 aligns across 8 bases. The J segment lost 3 bases and the V segment lost 7 bases, leaving 5 bases of the junction unmatched. Germline V CDR1 and CDR2: SNHLY, FYNNEI. The CDR3 has 13 amino acids. The full variable domain, in which reference TRBV2 and TRBJ2-7 provide the parts outside the CDR3, is EPEVTQTPSHQVTQMGQEVILRCVPISNHLYFYWYRQILGQKVEFLVSFYNNEISEKSEIFDDQFSVERPDGSNFTLKIRSTKLEDSAMYFCASIRDRIYEQYFGPGTRLTVT.

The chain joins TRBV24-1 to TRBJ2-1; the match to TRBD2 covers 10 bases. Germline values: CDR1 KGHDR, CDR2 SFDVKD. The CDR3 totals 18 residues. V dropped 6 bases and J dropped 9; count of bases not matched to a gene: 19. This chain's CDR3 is CATSPPGRLAGAESEQFF. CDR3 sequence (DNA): TGTGCCACCAGTCCACCTGGCCGGCTAGCGGGAGCTGAGAGTGAGCAGTTCTTC.

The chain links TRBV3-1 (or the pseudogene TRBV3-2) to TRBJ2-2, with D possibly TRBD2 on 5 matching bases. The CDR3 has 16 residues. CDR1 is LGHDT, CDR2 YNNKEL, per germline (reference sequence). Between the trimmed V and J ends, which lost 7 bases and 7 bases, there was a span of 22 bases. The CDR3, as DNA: TGTGCCAGCACCCTAAGAGGGAACCTACGGGGCGGGGAGCTGTTTTTT. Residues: CASTLRGNLRGGELFF.

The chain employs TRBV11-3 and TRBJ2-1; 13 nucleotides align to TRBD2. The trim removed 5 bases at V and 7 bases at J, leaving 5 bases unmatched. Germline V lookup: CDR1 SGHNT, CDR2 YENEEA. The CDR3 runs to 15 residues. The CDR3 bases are TGTGCCAGCAGCCCCCGGACTAGCGGGAGTAATGAGCAGTTCTTC. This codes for CASSPRTSGSNEQFF.

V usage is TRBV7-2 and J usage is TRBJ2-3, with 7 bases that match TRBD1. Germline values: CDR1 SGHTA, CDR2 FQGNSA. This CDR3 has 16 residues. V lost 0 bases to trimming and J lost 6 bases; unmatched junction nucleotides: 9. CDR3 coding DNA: TGTGCCAGCAGCTTAGCGACAGGGTATAATATTGATACGCAGTATTTT. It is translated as CASSLATGYNIDTQYF.

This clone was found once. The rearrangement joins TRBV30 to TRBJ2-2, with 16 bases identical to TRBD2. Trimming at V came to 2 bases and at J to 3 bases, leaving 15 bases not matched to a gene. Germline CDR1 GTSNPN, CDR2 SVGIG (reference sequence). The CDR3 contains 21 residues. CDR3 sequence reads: CAWSWMGLAGGPSHDTGELFF. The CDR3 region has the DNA TGTGCCTGGAGTTGGATGGGACTAGCGGGAGGGCCCTCCCATGACACCGGGGAGCTGTTTTTT.

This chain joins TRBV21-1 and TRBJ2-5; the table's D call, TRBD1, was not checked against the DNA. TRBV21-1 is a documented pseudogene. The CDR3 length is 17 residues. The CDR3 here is CASSKGRGDIHQETQYF. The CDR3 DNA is TGTGCCAGCAGCAAAGGTCGAGGGGACATACATCAAGAGACCCAGTACTTC.

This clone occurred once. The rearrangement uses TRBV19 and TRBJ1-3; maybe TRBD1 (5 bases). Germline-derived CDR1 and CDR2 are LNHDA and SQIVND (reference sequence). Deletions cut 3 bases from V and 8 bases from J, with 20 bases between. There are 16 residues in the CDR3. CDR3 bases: TGTGCCAGTAGTATGTCCGGGACTCCGGCTGGGGACACCATATATTTT. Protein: CASSMSGTPAGDTIYF.

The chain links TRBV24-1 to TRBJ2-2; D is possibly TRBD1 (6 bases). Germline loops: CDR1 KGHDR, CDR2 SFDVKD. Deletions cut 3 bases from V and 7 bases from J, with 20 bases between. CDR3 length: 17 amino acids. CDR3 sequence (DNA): TGTGCCACCAGTGATCCCCAGGCCAGGGGTTACATCGGGGAGCTGTTTTTT. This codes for CATSDPQARGYIGELFF.

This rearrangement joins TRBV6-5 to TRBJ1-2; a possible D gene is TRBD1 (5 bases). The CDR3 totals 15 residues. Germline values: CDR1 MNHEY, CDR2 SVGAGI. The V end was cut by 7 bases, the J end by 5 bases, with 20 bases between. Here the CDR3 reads CASTPWSPGQYGYTF. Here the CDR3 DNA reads TGTGCCAGCACCCCATGGTCCCCAGGGCAATATGGCTACACCTTC.

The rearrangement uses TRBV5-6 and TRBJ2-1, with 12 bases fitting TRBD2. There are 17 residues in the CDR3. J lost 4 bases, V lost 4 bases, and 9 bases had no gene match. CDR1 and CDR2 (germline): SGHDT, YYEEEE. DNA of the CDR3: TGTGCCAGCAGCCTGAGGACTAGCGGGATAAGATACAATGAGCAGTTCTTC. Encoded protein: CASSLRTSGIRYNEQFF.

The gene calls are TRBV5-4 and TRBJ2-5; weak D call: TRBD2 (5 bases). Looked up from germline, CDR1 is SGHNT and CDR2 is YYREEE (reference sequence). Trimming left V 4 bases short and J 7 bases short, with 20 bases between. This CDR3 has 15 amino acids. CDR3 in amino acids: CASSTSGPRGGTQYF. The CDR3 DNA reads TGTGCCAGCAGCACAAGTGGGCCACGCGGAGGGACCCAGTACTTC.

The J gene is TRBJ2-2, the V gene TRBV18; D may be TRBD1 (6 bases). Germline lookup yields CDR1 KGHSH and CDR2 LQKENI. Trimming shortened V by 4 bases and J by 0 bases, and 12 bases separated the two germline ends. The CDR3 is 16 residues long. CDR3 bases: TGTGCCAGCTCACTTACCGGGACAACGAACACCGGGGAGCTGTTTTTT. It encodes CASSLTGTTNTGELFF.

The chain's CDR3 is CASSSPPDSKTQYF. In DNA form, the CDR3 reads TGCGCCAGCAGCTCGCCTCCTGACTCTAAGACCCAGTACTTC. The chain is built from TRBV5-1 and TRBJ2-5; D gene ambiguous. The CDR3 covers 14 residues. The germline CDR1 and CDR2 sequences are SGHRS and YFSETQ. The ends were cut back, 3 bases at V and 6 bases at J, with 15 bases in the middle.

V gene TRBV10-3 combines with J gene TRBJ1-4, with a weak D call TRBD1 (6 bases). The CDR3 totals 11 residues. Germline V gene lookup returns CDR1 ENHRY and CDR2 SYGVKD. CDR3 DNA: TGTGCTGCCGGGGGGCCTGAAAAACTGTTTTTT. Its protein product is CAAGGPEKLFF.

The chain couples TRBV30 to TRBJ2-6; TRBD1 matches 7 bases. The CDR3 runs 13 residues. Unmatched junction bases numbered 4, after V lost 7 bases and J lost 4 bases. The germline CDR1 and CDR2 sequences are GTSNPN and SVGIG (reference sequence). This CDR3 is CASDRAGANVLTF. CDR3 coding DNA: TGTGCCTCCGACAGGGCCGGGGCCAACGTCCTGACTTTC.

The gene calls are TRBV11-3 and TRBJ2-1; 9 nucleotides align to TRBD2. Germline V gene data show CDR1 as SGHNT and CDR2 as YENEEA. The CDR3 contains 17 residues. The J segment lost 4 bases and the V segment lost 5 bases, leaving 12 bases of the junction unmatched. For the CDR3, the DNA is TGTGCCAGCAGCCCTAGAGTTGGTAGCGGGAGATACAATGAGCAGTTCTTC. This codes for CASSPRVGSGRYNEQFF. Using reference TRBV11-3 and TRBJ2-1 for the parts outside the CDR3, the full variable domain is EAGVVQSPRYKIIEKKQPVAFWCNPISGHNTLYWYLQNLGQGPELLIRYENEEAVDDSQLPKDRFSAERLKGVDSTLKIQPAELGDSAVYLCASSPRVGSGRYNEQFFGPGTRLTVL.

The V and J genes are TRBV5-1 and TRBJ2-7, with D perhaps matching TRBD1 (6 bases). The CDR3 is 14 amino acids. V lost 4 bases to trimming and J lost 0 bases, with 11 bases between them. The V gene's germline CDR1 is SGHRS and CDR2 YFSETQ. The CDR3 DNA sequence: TGCGCCAGCAGCAAGACAGGACCCTCCTACGAGCAGTACTTC. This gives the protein CASSKTGPSYEQYF. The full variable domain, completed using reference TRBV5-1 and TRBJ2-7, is KAGVTQTPRYLIKTRGQQVTLSCSPISGHRSVSWYQQTPGQGLQFLFEYFSETQRNKGNFPGRFSGRQFSNSRSEMNVSTLELGDSALYLCASSKTGPSYEQYFGPGTRLTVT.

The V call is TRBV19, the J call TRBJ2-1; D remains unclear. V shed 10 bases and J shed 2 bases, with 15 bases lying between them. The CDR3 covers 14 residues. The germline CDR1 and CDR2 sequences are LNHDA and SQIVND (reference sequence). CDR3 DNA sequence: TGTGCCACCCAAACTTCCCTCACCTACAATGAGCAGTTCTTC. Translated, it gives CATQTSLTYNEQFF.

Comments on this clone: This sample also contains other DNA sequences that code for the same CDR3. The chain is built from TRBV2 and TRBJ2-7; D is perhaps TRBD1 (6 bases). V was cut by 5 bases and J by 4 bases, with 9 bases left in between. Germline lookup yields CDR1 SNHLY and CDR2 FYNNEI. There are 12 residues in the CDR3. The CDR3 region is CASSPQGYEQYF. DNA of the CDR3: TGTGCCAGCAGTCCACAGGGTTACGAGCAGTACTTC.